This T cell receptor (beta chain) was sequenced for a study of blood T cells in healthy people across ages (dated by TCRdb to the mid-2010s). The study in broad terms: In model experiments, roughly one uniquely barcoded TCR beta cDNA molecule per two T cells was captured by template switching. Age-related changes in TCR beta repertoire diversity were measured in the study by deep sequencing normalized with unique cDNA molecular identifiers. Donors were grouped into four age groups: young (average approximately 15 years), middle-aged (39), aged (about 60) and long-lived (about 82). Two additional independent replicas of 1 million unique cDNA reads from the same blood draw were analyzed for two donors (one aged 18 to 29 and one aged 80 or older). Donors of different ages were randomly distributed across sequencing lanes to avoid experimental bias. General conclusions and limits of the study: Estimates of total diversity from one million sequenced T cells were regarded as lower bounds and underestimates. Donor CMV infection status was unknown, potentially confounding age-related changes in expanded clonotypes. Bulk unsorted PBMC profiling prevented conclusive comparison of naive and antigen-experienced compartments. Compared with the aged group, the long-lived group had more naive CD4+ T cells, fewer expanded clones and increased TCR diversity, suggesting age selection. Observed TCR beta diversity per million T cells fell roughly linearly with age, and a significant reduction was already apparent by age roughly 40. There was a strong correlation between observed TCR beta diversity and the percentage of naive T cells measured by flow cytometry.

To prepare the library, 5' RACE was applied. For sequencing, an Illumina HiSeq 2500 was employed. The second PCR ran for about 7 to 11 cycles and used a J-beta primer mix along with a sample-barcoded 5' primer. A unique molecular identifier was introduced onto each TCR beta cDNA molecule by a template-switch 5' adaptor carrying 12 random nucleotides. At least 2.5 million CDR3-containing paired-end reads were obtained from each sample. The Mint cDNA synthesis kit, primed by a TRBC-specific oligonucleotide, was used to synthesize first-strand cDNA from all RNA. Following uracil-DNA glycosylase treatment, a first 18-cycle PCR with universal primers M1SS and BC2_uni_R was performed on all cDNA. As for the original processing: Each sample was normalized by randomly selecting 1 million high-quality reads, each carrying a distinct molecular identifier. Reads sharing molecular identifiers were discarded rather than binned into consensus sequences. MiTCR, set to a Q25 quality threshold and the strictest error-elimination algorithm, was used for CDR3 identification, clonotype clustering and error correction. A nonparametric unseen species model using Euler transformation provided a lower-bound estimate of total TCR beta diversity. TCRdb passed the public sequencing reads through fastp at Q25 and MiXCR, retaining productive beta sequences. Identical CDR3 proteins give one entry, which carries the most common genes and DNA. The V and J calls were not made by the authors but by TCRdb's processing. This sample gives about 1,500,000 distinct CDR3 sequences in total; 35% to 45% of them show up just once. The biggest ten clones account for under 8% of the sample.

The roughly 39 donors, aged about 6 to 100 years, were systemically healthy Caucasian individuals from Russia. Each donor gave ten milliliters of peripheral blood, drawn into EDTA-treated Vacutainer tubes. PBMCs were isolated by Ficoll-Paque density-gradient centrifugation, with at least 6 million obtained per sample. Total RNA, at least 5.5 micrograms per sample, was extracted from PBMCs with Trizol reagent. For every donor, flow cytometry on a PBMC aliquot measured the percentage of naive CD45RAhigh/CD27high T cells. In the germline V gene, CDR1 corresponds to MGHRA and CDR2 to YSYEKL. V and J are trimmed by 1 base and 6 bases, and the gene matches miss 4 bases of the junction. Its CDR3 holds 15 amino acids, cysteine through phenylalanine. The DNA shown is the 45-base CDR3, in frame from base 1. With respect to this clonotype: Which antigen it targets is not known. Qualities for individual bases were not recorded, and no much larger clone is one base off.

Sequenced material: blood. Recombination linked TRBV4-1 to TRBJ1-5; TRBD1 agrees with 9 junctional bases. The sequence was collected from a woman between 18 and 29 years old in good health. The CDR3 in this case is CASSQGQGGSQPQHF. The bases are TGCGCCAGCAGCCAAGGACAGGGGGGAAGTCAGCCCCAGCATTTT.